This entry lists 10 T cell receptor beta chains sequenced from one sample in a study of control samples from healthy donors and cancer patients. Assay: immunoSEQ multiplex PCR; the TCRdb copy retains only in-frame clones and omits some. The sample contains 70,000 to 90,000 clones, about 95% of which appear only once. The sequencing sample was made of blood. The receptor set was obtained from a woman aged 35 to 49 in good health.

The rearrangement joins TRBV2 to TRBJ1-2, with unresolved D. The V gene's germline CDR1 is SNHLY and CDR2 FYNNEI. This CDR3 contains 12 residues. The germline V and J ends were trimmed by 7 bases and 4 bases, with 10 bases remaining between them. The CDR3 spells CASTLTLYGYTF. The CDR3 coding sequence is TGTGCCAGCACCCTGACCCTCTATGGCTACACCTTC.

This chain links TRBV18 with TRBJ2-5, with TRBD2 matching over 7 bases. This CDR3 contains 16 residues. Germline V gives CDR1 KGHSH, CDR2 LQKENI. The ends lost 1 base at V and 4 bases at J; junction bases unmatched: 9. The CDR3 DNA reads TGTGCCAGCTCACCACAGTCTGGGGGGGAAGGAGAGACCCAGTACTTC. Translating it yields CASSPQSGGEGETQYF.

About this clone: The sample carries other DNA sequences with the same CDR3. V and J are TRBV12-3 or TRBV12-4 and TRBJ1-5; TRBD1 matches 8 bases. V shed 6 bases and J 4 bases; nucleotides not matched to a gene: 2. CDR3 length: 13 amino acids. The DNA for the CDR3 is TGTGCCAGCAGAGGGACAGGTAATCAGCCCCAGCATTTT. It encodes CASRGTGNQPQHF.

This CDR3 reads CAWSGSRYEQYF. Written as DNA, the CDR3 is TGTGCCTGGAGTGGCAGCCGCTACGAGCAGTACTTC. The chain has TRBV30 and TRBJ2-7; D not resolved. The V gene lost 1 base and the J gene lost 3 bases, with 7 bases spanning the gap. CDR1 is GTSNPN, CDR2 SVGIG, per germline (reference sequence). This CDR3 comprises 12 residues.

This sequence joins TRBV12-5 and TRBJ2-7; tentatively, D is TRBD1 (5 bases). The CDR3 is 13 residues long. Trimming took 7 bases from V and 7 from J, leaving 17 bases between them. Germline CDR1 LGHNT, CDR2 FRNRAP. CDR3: CASDGGQGWEQYF. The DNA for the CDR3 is TGTGCTAGTGACGGTGGGCAGGGCTGGGAGCAGTACTTC.

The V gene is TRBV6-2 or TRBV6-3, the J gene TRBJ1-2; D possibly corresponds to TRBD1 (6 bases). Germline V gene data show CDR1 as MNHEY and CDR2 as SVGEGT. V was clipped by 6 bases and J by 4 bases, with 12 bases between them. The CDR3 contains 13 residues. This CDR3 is CASSLDRIYGYTF. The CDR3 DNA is TGTGCCAGCAGCCTAGACAGGATCTATGGCTACACCTTC.

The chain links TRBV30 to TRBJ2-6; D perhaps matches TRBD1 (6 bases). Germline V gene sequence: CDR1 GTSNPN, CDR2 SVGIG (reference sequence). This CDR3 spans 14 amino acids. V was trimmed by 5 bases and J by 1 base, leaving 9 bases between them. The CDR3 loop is CAWWQGSGANVLTF. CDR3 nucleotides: TGTGCCTGGTGGCAGGGGTCTGGGGCCAACGTCCTGACTTTC.

CDR3: CASSVVPGESSGNTIYF. CDR3 coding DNA: TGTGCCAGCAGCGTAGTCCCGGGGGAGAGCTCTGGAAACACCATATATTTT. The chain links TRBV9 to TRBJ1-3, with D possibly being TRBD1 (5 bases). This CDR3 comprises 17 residues. Per germline, CDR1 SGDLS and CDR2 YYNGEE. Trimming took 0 bases from V and 0 from J, leaving 13 bases between them.

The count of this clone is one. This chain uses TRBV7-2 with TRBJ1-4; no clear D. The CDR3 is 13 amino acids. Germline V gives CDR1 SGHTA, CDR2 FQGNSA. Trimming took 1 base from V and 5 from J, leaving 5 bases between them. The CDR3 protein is CASSLVPNEKLFF. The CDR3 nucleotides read TGTGCCAGCAGCTTAGTGCCGAATGAAAAACTGTTTTTT.

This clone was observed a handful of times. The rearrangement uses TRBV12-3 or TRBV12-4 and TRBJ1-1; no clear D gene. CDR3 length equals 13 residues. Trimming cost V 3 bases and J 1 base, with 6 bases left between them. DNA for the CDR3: TGTGCCAGCAGTTTCTGGGAGAACACTGAAGCTTTCTTT. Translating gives CASSFWENTEAFF.